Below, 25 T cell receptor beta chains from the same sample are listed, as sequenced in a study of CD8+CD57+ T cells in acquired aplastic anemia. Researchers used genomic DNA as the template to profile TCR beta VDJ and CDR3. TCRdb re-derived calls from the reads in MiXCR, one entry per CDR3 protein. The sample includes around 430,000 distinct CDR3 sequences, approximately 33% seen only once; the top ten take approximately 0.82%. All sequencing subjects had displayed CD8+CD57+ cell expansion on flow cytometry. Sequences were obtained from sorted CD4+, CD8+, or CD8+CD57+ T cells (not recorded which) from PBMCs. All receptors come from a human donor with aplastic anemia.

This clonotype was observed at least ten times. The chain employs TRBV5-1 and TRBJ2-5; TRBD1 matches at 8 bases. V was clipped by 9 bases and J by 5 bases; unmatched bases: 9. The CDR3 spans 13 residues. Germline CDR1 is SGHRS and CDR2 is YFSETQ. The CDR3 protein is CATGQGVEETQYF. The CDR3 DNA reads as TGCGCCACCGGACAGGGTGTCGAGGAGACCCAGTACTTC.

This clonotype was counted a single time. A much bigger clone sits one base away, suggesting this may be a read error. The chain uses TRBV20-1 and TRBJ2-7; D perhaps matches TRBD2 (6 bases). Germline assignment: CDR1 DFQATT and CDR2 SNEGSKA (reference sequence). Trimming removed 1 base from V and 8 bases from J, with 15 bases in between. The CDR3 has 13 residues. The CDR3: CSARVRRATKQYF. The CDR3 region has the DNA TGCAGTGCTAGAGTCCGGAGGGCCACCAAGCAGTACTTC.

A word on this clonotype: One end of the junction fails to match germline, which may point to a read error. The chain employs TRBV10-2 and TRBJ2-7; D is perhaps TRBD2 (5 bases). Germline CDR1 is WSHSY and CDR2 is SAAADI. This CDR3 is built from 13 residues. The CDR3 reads CASSQEGFNEQYF. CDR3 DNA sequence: TGTGCCAGCAGCCAAGAGGGATTCAACGAGCAGTACTTC.

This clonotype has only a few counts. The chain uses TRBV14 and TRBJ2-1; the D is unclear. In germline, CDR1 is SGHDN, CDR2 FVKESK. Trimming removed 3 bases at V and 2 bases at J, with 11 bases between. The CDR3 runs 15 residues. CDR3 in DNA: TGTGCCAGCAGCCAGGGCCTAGTTACCTACAATGAGCAGTTCTTC. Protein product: CASSQGLVTYNEQFF.

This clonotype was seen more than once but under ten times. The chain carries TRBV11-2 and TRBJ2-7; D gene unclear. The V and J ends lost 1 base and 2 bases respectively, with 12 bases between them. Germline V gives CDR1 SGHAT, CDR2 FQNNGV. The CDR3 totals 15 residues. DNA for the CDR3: TGTGCCAGCAGCTTAGTACCCCCAGGAACCTACGAGCAGTACTTC. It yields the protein CASSLVPPGTYEQYF.

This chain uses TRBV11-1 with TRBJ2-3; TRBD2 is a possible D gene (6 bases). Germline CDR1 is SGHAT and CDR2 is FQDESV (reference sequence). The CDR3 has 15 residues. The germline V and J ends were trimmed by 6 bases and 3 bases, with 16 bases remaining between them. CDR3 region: CASRTTRLETDTQYF. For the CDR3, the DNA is TGTGCCAGCAGAACAACTAGACTAGAAACAGATACGCAGTATTTT.

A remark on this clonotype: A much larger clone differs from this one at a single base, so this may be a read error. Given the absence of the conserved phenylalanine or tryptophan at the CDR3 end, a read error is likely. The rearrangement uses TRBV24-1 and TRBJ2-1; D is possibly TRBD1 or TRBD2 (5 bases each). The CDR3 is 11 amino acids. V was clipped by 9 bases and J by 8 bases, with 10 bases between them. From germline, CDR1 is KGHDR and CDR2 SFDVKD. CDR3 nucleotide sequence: TGTGCCACCGGGACCTGGGATGAGCAGTTCTAC. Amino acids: CATGTWDEQFY.

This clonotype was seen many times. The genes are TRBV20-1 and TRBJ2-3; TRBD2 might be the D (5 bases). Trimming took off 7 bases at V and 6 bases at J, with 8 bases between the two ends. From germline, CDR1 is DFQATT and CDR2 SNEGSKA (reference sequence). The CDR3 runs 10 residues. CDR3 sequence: CSVRGDTQYF. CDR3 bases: TGCAGTGTCAGAGGGGATACGCAGTATTTT.

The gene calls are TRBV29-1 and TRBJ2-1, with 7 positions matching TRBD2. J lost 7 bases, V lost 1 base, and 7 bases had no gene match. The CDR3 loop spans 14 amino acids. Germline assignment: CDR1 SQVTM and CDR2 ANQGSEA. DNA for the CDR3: TGCAGCGTTGAAGGGGGGGGGTTTGGGAATGAGCAGTTCTTC. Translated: CSVEGGGFGNEQFF.

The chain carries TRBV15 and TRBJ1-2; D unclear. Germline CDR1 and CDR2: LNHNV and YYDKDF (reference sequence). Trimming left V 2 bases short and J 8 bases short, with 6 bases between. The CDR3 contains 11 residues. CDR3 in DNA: TGTGCCACCAGCAGAACCGGGGGCTACACCTTC. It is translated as CATSRTGGYTF.

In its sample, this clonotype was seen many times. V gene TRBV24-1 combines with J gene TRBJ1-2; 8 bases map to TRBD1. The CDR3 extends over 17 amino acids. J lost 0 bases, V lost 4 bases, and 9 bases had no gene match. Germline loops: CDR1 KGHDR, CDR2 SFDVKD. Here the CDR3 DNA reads TGTGCCACCAGTGACGCCGGGACAGGTCTTTCTAACTATGGCTACACCTTC. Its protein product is CATSDAGTGLSNYGYTF.

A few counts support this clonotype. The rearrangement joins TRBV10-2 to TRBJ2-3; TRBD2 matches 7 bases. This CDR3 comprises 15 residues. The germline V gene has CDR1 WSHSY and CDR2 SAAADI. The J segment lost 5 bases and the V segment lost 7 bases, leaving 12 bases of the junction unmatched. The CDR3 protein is CASTSERLAQDTQYF. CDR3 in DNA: TGCGCCAGCACCTCAGAGAGACTAGCTCAAGATACGCAGTATTTT.

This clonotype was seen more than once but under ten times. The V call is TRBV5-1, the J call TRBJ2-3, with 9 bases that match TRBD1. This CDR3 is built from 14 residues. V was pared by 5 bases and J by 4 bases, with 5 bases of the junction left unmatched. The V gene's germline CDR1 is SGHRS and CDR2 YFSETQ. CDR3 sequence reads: CASSWDRVSDTQYF. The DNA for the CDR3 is TGCGCCAGCAGTTGGGACAGGGTTTCAGATACGCAGTATTTT.

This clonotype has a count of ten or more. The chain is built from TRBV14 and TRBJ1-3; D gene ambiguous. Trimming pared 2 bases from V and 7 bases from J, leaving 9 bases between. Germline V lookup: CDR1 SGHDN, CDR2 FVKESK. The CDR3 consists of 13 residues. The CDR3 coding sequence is TGTGCCAGCAGCCAACCCTTCCGGAACACCATATATTTT. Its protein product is CASSQPFRNTIYF.

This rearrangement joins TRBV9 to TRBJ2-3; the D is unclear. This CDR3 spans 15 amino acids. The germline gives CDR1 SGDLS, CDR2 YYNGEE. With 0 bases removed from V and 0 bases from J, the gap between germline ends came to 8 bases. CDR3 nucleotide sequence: TGTGCCAGCAGCGTAGACCCCACTAGCACAGATACGCAGTATTTT. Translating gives CASSVDPTSTDTQYF.

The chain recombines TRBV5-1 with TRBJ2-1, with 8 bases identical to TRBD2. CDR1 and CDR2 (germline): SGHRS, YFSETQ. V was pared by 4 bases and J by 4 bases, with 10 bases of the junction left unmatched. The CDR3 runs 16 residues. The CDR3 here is CASSQSAGGLYNEQFF. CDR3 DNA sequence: TGCGCCAGCAGCCAATCGGCGGGGGGCCTGTACAATGAGCAGTTCTTC.

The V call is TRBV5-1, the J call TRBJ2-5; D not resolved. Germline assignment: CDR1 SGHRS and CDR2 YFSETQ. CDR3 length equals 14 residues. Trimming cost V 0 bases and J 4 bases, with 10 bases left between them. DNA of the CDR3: TGCGCCAGCAGCTTGGAGGGTAATTCAGAGACCCAGTACTTC. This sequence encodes CASSLEGNSETQYF. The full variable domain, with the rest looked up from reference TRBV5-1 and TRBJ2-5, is KAGVTQTPRYLIKTRGQQVTLSCSPISGHRSVSWYQQTPGQGLQFLFEYFSETQRNKGNFPGRFSGRQFSNSRSEMNVSTLELGDSALYLCASSLEGNSETQYFGPGTRLLVL.

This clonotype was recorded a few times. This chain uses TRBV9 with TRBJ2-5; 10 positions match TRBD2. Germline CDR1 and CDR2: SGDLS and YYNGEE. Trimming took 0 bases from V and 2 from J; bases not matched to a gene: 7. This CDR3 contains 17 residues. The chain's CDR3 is CASSVDPSGGIQETQYF. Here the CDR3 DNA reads TGTGCCAGCAGCGTAGACCCTAGCGGGGGTATTCAAGAGACCCAGTACTTC. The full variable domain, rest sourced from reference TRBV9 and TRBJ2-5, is DSGVTQTPKHLITATGQRVTLRCSPRSGDLSVYWYQQSLDQGLQFLIQYYNGEERAKGNILERFSAQQFPDLHSELNLSSLELGDSALYFCASSVDPSGGIQETQYFGPGTRLLVL.

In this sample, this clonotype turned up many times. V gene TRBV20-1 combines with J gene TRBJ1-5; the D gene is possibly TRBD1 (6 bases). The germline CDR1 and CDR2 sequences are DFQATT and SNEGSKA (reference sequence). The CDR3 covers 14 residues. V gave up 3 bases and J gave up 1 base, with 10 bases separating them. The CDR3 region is CSARVGASNQPQHF. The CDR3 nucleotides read TGCAGTGCTAGGGTGGGGGCGAGCAATCAGCCCCAGCATTTT.

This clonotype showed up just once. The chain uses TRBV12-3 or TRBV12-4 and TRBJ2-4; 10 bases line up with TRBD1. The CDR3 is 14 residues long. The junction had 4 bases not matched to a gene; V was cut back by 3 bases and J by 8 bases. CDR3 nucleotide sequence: TGTGCCAGCAGTTTTGGGACAGGGGCGGACATTCAGTACTTC. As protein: CASSFGTGADIQYF.

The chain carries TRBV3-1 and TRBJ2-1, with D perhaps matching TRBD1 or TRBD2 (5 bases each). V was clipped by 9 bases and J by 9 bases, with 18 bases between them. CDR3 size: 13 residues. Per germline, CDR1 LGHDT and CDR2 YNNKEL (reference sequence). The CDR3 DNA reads TGTGCCAGTGGGGAGCAGGGAGTACGTGAGCAGTTCTTC. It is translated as CASGEQGVREQFF.

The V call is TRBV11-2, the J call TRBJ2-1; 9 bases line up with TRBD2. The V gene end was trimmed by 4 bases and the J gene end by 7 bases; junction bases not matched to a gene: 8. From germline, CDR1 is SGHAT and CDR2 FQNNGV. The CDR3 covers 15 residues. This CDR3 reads CASSWSSGRGNEQFF. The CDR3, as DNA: TGTGCCAGCAGCTGGAGTAGCGGGAGAGGGAATGAGCAGTTCTTC.

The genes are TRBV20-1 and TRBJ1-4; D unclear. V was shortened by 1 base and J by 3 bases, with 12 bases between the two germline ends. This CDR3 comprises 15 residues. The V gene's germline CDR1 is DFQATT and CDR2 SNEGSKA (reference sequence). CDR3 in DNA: TGCAGTGCTAGAGCCCTGGGGAGGGCTAATGAAAAACTGTTTTTT. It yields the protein CSARALGRANEKLFF.

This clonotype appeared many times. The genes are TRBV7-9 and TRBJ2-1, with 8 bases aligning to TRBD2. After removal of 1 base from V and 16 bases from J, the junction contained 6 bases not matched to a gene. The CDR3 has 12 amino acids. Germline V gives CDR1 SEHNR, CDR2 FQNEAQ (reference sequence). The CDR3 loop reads CASSLVGREEFF. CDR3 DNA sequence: TGTGCCAGCAGCTTAGTGGGGCGGGAGGAATTCTTC.

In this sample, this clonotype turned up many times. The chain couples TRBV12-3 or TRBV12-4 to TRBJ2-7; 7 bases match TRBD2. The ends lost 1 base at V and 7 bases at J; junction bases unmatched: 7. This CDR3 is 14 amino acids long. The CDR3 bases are TGTGCCAGCAGTTTAGGGCGGGGGACGGGAGAGCAGTACTTC. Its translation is CASSLGRGTGEQYF.